The clone carrying this T cell receptor (beta chain) has a count of ten or more. The data are from a study of T cells in Graves' hyperthyroidism and ophthalmopathy. There were TCR beta CDR3 regions amplified from RNA transcripts. A set of HTBI primers served as the primers for a first-round RT-PCR of the TCR CDR3. TCRdb re-derived calls from the multiplex PCR reads in MiXCR, one entry per CDR3 protein. The sample holds about 520,000 distinct CDR3 sequences; roughly 20% are singletons and the top ten take 26%. CDR1 is SNHLY, CDR2 FYNNEI, per germline. There are 12 residues in the CDR3. Trimming took 6 bases from V and 2 from J; bases not matched to a gene: 0.

Sequencing input: blood. The TCR sequence derives from a man between 18 and 29 years old with Graves' hyperthyroidism. The rearrangement links TRBV2 to TRBJ2-7, with 8 bases that match TRBD1. This CDR3 is CASRDRAYEQYF. The CDR3 DNA reads as TGTGCCAGCAGGGACAGGGCCTACGAGCAGTACTTC. Full variable domain (outside the CDR3, taken from reference TRBV2 and TRBJ2-7): EPEVTQTPSHQVTQMGQEVILRCVPISNHLYFYWYRQILGQKVEFLVSFYNNEISEKSEIFDDQFSVERPDGSNFTLKIRSTKLEDSAMYFCASRDRAYEQYFGPGTRLTVT.